This TCR beta chain is drawn from a study of control samples from healthy donors and cancer patients. Method: immunoSEQ multiplex PCR; TCRdb's copy keeps in-frame clones and lacks some. The data contain some 79,000 clones, less than 90% of them singletons. Unmatched junction bases numbered 1, after V lost 0 bases and J lost 4 bases. This CDR3 is built from 15 residues. Per germline, CDR1 MNHNY and CDR2 SVGAGI (reference sequence). The clonotype comes from a woman aged 50 to 60 in good health. The source material was blood. V usage is TRBV6-6 and J usage is TRBJ2-3; 10 nucleotides match TRBD1. The CDR3 loop is CASSYSGQGADTQYF. The DNA of the CDR3 is TGTGCCAGCAGTTACTCTGGACAGGGGGCAGATACGCAGTATTTT.